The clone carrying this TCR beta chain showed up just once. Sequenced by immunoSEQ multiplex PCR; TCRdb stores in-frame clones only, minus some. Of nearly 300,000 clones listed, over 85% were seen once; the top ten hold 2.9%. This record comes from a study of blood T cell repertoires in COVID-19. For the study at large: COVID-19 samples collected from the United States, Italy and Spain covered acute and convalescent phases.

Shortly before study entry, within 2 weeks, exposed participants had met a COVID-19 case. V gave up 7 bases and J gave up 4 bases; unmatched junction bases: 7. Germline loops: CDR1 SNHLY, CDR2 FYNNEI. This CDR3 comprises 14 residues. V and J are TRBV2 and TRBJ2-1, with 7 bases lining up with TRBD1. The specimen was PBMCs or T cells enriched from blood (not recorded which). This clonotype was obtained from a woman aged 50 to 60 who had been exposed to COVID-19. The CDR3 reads CASIAGTEYNEQFF. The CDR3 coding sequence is TGTGCCAGCATCGCCGGGACAGAATACAATGAGCAGTTCTTC.